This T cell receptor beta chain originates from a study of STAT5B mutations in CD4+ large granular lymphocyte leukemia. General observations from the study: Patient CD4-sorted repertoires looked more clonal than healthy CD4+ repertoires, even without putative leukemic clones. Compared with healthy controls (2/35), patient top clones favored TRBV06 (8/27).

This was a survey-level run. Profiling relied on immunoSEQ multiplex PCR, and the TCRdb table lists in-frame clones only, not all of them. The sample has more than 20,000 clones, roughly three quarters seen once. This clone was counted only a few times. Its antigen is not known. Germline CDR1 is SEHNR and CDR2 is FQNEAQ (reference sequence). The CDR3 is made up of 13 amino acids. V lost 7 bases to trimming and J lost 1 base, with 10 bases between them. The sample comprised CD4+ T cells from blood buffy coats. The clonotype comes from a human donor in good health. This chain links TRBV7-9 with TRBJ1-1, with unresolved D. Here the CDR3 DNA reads TGTGCCAGCAAGGTCCCCCCGAACACTGAAGCTTTCTTT. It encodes CASKVPPNTEAFF.